These 30 T cell receptor beta chains were all obtained from the same sample, sequenced in a study of cytotoxic CD8 clonotypes in ibrutinib-treated CLL. Assay used: immunoSEQ multiplex PCR; TCRdb lists only in-frame clones, some missing. Of some 200,000 clones listed, more than 65% are singletons. The sample was PBMCs, taken after 12 months of ibrutinib treatment. All receptors come from a human donor with chronic lymphocytic leukemia.

The genes are TRBV7-2 and TRBJ1-1; D not resolved. The CDR3 totals 14 residues. Germline-derived CDR1 and CDR2 are SGHTA and FQGNSA. Trimming removed 5 bases at V and 4 bases at J, with 14 bases between. CDR3 sequence: CASSHGGLSTEAFF. The CDR3 DNA sequence: TGTGCCAGCAGCCATGGAGGGTTGAGCACTGAAGCTTTCTTT. Filled out from reference TRBV7-2 and TRBJ1-1, the complete variable domain reads GAGVSQSPSNKVTEKGKDVELRCDPISGHTALYWYRQSLGQGLEFLIYFQGNSAPDKSGLPSDRFSAERTGGSVSTLTIQRTQQEDSAVYLCASSHGGLSTEAFFGQGTRLTVV.

The chain combines TRBV28 with TRBJ2-7; D is unclear. Trimming took 7 bases from V and 1 from J, leaving 8 bases between them. Germline V CDR1 and CDR2: MDHEN, SYDVKM. The length of the CDR3 is 12 residues. In DNA form, the CDR3 reads TGTGCCAGCATGCGAGGATCCTACGAGCAGTACTTC. Encoded protein: CASMRGSYEQYF.

J is TRBJ1-2 and V is TRBV6-4; 7 positions agree with TRBD1. The V gene end was trimmed by 0 bases and the J gene end by 2 bases; junction bases not matched to a gene: 6. Germline values: CDR1 MRHNA, CDR2 SNTAGT. The CDR3 sequence is 16 residues long. The CDR3 protein is CASSDSRATGNYGYTF. As DNA, the CDR3 is TGTGCCAGCAGTGACTCGAGAGCGACAGGGAACTATGGCTACACCTTC.

V usage is TRBV4-1 and J usage is TRBJ2-2; 8 bases are shared with TRBD2. V shed 3 bases, J shed 7 bases, and the junction held 7 bases outside the gene matches. Germline CDR1 is MGHRA and CDR2 is YSYEKL. There are 15 residues in the CDR3. This chain's CDR3 is CASSHPGLVVGELFF. The CDR3 DNA reads as TGCGCCAGCAGCCACCCGGGACTAGTGGTCGGGGAGCTGTTTTTT.

The CDR3 DNA reads as TGTGCCAGCACGGGGACCGCGACAGGGCGGGAGACCCAGTACTTC. It specifies CASTGTATGRETQYF. The chain uses TRBV27 and TRBJ2-5; the match to TRBD1 covers 7 bases. This CDR3 comprises 15 residues. Germline assignment: CDR1 MNHEY and CDR2 SMNVEV (reference sequence). V lost 7 bases to trimming and J lost 5 bases; unmatched junction nucleotides: 13.

Of note for this clone: The same CDR3 can be traced to other DNA sequences in this sample. The chain uses TRBV6-5 and TRBJ1-5; 7 nucleotides match TRBD1. CDR1 is MNHEY and CDR2 is SVGAGI in the germline V gene. This CDR3 spans 13 amino acids. J lost 4 bases, V lost 6 bases, and 3 bases had no gene match. The CDR3 loop reads CASRRDSNQPQHF. The CDR3 DNA follows: TGTGCCAGCAGGCGGGACAGTAATCAGCCCCAGCATTTT.

The J gene is TRBJ1-1, the V gene TRBV6-5, with D maybe TRBD1 (5 bases). Trimming pared 6 bases from V and 5 bases from J, leaving 19 bases between. There are 15 residues in the CDR3. The germline V gene encodes CDR1 MNHEY and CDR2 SVGAGI. In DNA form, the CDR3 reads TGTGCCAGCAGCCCCGGCAGGGTTCCTTGGACTGAAGCTTTCTTT. As protein: CASSPGRVPWTEAFF.

The rearrangement links TRBV5-1 to TRBJ2-2; D perhaps matches TRBD1 (6 bases). Germline V CDR1 and CDR2: SGHRS, YFSETQ. This CDR3 is built from 14 residues. Trimming stripped 2 bases from V and 6 bases from J, with 11 bases between. The CDR3 bases are TGCGCCAGCAGCTTCACAGGGACGGCCGGGGAGCTGTTTTTT. Translated: CASSFTGTAGELFF.

There are a few counts of this clone. The chain employs TRBV2 and TRBJ2-7; D assignment may be TRBD1 or TRBD2 (5 bases each). Germline V lookup: CDR1 SNHLY, CDR2 FYNNEI. The CDR3 contains 14 residues. The V end lost 8 bases, the J end lost 2 bases, and 16 bases lay between the germline ends. The CDR3 sequence: CASGFGTGTYEQYF. The CDR3 DNA is TGTGCCAGCGGCTTCGGGACGGGAACCTACGAGCAGTACTTC.

The chain uses TRBV6-4 and TRBJ2-3, with TRBD1 matching over 7 bases. Germline CDR1 is MRHNA and CDR2 is SNTAGT. The CDR3 covers 12 residues. The J segment lost 6 bases and the V segment lost 6 bases, leaving 3 bases of the junction unmatched. The CDR3 DNA is TGTGCCAGCAGCGAACAGGGGGATACGCAGTATTTT. It is translated as CASSEQGDTQYF.

The CDR3 nucleotides read TGTGCCAGCTCACAATCCGGGGACGGCAATCAGCCCCAGCATTTT. The encoded protein is CASSQSGDGNQPQHF. V gene TRBV18 combines with J gene TRBJ1-5; a weak D match, TRBD1 (5 bases). The CDR3 extends over 15 amino acids. Trimming cost V 4 bases and J 2 bases, with 12 bases left between them. Germline-derived CDR1 and CDR2 are KGHSH and LQKENI. The full variable domain, completed using reference TRBV18 and TRBJ1-5, is NAGVMQNPRHLVRRRGQEARLRCSPMKGHSHVYWYRQLPEEGLKFMVYLQKENIIDESGMPKERFSAEFPKEGPSILRIQQVVRGDSAAYFCASSQSGDGNQPQHFGDGTRLSIL.

The J gene is TRBJ1-1, the V gene TRBV6-1, with 8 nucleotides matching TRBD1. The germline V gene has CDR1 MNHNS and CDR2 SASEGT. The CDR3 totals 13 residues. With V trimmed by 6 bases and J by 0 bases, 0 bases remained unmatched. The CDR3 DNA reads TGTGCCAGCAGGGACAGGGTGAACACTGAAGCTTTCTTT. Translating gives CASRDRVNTEAFF.

This sequence joins TRBV7-8 and TRBJ1-5, with a weak D call TRBD1 (5 bases). The V gene's germline CDR1 is SGHVS and CDR2 FQNEAQ. This CDR3 is 15 amino acids long. V lost 3 bases, J lost 2 bases, and 11 bases lay in between. This chain's CDR3 is CASSFVRVGNQPQHF. DNA of the CDR3: TGTGCCAGCAGCTTTGTCAGGGTTGGCAATCAGCCCCAGCATTTT.

The V gene is TRBV5-5, the J gene TRBJ2-2, with 8 bases matching TRBD2. The CDR3 length is 16 residues. CDR1 is SGHKS and CDR2 is YYEKEE in the germline V gene (reference sequence). V shed 1 base, J shed 6 bases, and the junction held 8 bases outside the gene matches. CDR3: CASSLMSREGSGELFF. In DNA, the CDR3 is TGTGCCAGCAGCTTGATGTCCCGGGAGGGCTCCGGGGAGCTGTTTTTT. Based on the CDR3 plus reference TRBV5-5 and TRBJ2-2, the full variable domain is DAGVTQSPTHLIKTRGQQVTLRCSPISGHKSVSWYQQVLGQGPQFIFQYYEKEERGRGNFPDRFSARQFPNYSSELNVNALLLGDSALYLCASSLMSREGSGELFFGEGSRLTVL.

V usage is TRBV6-1 and J usage is TRBJ2-7; 11 positions agree with TRBD2. The junction had 9 bases not matched to a gene; V was cut back by 7 bases and J by 7 bases. The CDR3 loop spans 14 amino acids. Germline loops: CDR1 MNHNS, CDR2 SASEGT. The CDR3 sequence is CASTFSGGAREQYF. The CDR3 nucleotides read TGTGCCAGCACCTTTAGCGGGGGGGCCCGAGAGCAGTACTTC.

The gene calls are TRBV10-3 and TRBJ2-7; D may be TRBD1 (6 bases). Germline lookup yields CDR1 ENHRY and CDR2 SYGVKD. The CDR3 loop spans 14 amino acids. Trimming took 9 bases from V and 7 from J, leaving 22 bases between them. CDR3 region: CAIRSGRGVEEQYF. For the CDR3, the DNA is TGTGCCATTCGGTCCGGCAGGGGAGTAGAGGAGCAGTACTTC.

The V call is TRBV18, the J call TRBJ1-6; no clear D. V lost 4 bases to trimming and J lost 6 bases, with 19 bases between them. There are 17 residues in the CDR3. The V gene's germline CDR1 is KGHSH and CDR2 LQKENI. This CDR3 is CASSRRSLSRPNSPLHF. The CDR3 DNA reads TGTGCCAGCTCACGCAGGTCCTTGTCAAGGCCTAATTCACCCCTCCACTTT.

The V gene is TRBV11-2, the J gene TRBJ1-1, with D hard to call. CDR3 length: 13 amino acids. CDR1 SGHAT and CDR2 FQNNGV come from the germline V gene. The V and J ends lost 3 bases and 0 bases respectively, with 5 bases between them. CDR3 sequence reads: CASSLRLNTEAFF. The CDR3 DNA sequence: TGTGCCAGCAGCTTGCGTTTGAACACTGAAGCTTTCTTT.

The chain combines TRBV4-3 with TRBJ2-1, with 10 bases lining up with TRBD1. J lost 6 bases, V lost 4 bases, and 3 bases had no gene match. Germline loops: CDR1 LGHNA, CDR2 YSLEER. This CDR3 has 14 amino acids. The CDR3 coding sequence is TGCGCCAGCAGCCGGGACAGGGGTTTCAATGAGCAGTTCTTC. This codes for CASSRDRGFNEQFF.

The chain recombines TRBV30 with TRBJ1-6; 7 bases agree with TRBD1. This CDR3 comprises 13 residues. Germline lookup yields CDR1 GTSNPN and CDR2 SVGIG (reference sequence). Trimming cost V 5 bases and J 7 bases; bases outside gene matches: 5. The CDR3 is CAWGQELNSPLHF. For the CDR3, the DNA is TGTGCCTGGGGACAGGAATTAAATTCACCCCTCCACTTT.

The chain links TRBV27 to TRBJ1-2; 9 nucleotides agree with TRBD1. Per the germline V gene, CDR1 is MNHEY and CDR2 is SMNVEV (reference sequence). This CDR3 is built from 15 residues. V lost 4 bases and J lost 4; bases outside the gene matches: 7. CDR3 amino acids: CASSSGTGPTYGYTF. The DNA of the CDR3 is TGTGCCAGCAGTTCCGGGACAGGGCCTACCTATGGCTACACCTTC.

The chain couples TRBV9 to TRBJ2-2, with 8 bases aligning to TRBD2. The ends lost 1 base at V and 4 bases at J; junction bases unmatched: 6. The germline V gene has CDR1 SGDLS and CDR2 YYNGEE. The CDR3 is 16 amino acids. CDR3 sequence reads: CASSVPGLEGTGELFF. CDR3 nucleotide sequence: TGTGCCAGCAGCGTACCGGGACTAGAGGGCACCGGGGAGCTGTTTTTT.

J is TRBJ1-1 and V is TRBV18; D remains unclear. V was cut by 3 bases and J by 6 bases, with 11 bases left in between. This CDR3 is built from 13 residues. CDR1 and CDR2 (germline): KGHSH, LQKENI. CDR3 amino acids: CASSPSSYPEAFF. The DNA for the CDR3 is TGTGCCAGCTCACCCTCGTCGTACCCTGAAGCTTTCTTT.

The chain couples TRBV2 to TRBJ1-6; no clear D. Germline V gene lookup returns CDR1 SNHLY and CDR2 FYNNEI. The CDR3 spans 14 residues. Between the trimmed V and J ends, which lost 4 bases and 7 bases, there was a span of 11 bases. The CDR3 here is CASSAVVRNSPLHF. For the CDR3, the DNA is TGTGCCAGCAGTGCAGTGGTTCGAAATTCACCCCTCCACTTT.

The chain has TRBV27 and TRBJ1-2, with D unresolved. The CDR3 is 14 residues long. Trimming took off 1 base at V and 7 bases at J, with 13 bases between the two ends. Germline lookup yields CDR1 MNHEY and CDR2 SMNVEV (reference sequence). The CDR3 here is CASSLFPVYFGYTF. The CDR3, as DNA: TGTGCCAGCAGTTTATTTCCGGTCTATTTTGGCTACACCTTC.

The chain joins TRBV25-1 to TRBJ1-2; no reliable D call. Germline V gives CDR1 MGHDK, CDR2 SYGVNS. V dropped 0 bases and J dropped 1 base, with 18 bases sitting between them. CDR3 length: 18 residues. The CDR3 reads CASSEYSPRGSDNYGYTF. In nucleotides, the CDR3 is TGTGCCAGCAGTGAATATTCCCCTAGAGGTAGCGATAACTATGGCTACACCTTC.

This chain joins TRBV4-1 and TRBJ1-6; 7 positions agree with TRBD1. V lost 1 base to trimming and J lost 9 bases; unmatched junction nucleotides: 3. In germline, CDR1 is MGHRA, CDR2 YSYEKL. The CDR3 runs 14 residues. For the CDR3, the DNA is TGCGCCAGCAGCCAAGGTACAGGGGTTTCACCCCTCCACTTT. Its protein is CASSQGTGVSPLHF.

V usage is TRBV29-1 and J usage is TRBJ2-3, with TRBD2 matching 16 bases. With 7 bases clipped from V and 6 bases from J, the junction kept 10 bases outside the gene matches. The CDR3 extends over 16 amino acids. Germline CDR1 and CDR2: SQVTM and ANQGSEA. The CDR3 DNA reads TGCAGCGGCCCGGGACTAGCGGGGGGGGCCGGGGATACGCAGTATTTT. It codes for CSGPGLAGGAGDTQYF.

CDR3 nucleotides: TGTGCCCGAGTCCGGGACACTGAAGCTTTCTTT. It encodes CARVRDTEAFF. V usage is TRBV2 and J usage is TRBJ1-1; D unclear. CDR3 size: 11 residues. Germline V gene lookup returns CDR1 SNHLY and CDR2 FYNNEI. The V and J ends lost 11 bases and 3 bases respectively, with 10 bases between them.

Worth noting for this clone: Other DNA sequences from this sample encode an identical CDR3 as well. The J gene is TRBJ1-2, the V gene TRBV6-5; D unresolved. There are 14 residues in the CDR3. Germline-derived CDR1 and CDR2 are MNHEY and SVGAGI. Trimming left V 0 bases short and J 0 bases short, with 5 bases between. CDR3 loop: CASSYSWANYGYTF. For the CDR3, the DNA is TGTGCCAGCAGTTACTCGTGGGCTAACTATGGCTACACCTTC.